Described below is a single T cell receptor (beta chain) sequence and its context. This clone was found many times. Its specific antigen is unknown. Base qualities are not provided; no much larger clone lies one nucleotide away. Including cysteine and phenylalanine, the CDR3 has 14 amino acids. Only the CDR3 region is kept as DNA, spanning 42 bases read in frame from base 1. V is reduced by 1 base and J by 6 bases, leaving a spacing of 13 bases between them. CDR1 and CDR2, looked up from the germline V gene, are SGHRS and YFSETQ. This entry comes from a study of blood T cell repertoires in COVID-19 (dated by TCRdb to the early 2020s). Study-level background: The collaborator samples originated in the United States, Italy and Spain and spanned the acute and convalescent phases of COVID-19. The material from the prospective study consisted of cDNA or gDNA derived from T cells, B-cell-depleted T cells, or PBMCs. The dataset comprised deeply sampled blood TCRbeta repertoires from subjects exposed to, actively infected with, or recovered from COVID-19. The repertoires were released in a freely available public database meant as a resource for research on the immune response to SARS-CoV-2. Samples came from the ongoing ImmuneRACE study (first 160 participants) plus 1,254 subjects from 6 global collaborators. The sample metadata nearly always contained a de-identified subject ID, COVID-19 status, age in years and sex. Where available, HLA class I and class II types were obtained from metadata supplied by the sample provider rather than from assay-based typing. Here is what the overall study found, with its caveats: Clinical and demographic metadata were provided uncurated, with the amount varying by source and participant.

Each collaborating institution followed its own protocols to collect whole blood in K2EDTA tubes. For TCRbeta analysis, collaborators shipped samples in one of three forms: frozen whole blood, isolated PBMCs, or DNA extracted from either of those sample types. TCRbeta CDR3 regions were amplified from genomic DNA using the immunoSEQ Assay, a bias-controlled multiplex PCR. As for the original processing: The number of nucleated cells in each sample was estimated from the amplification of reference gene primers within the assay. To quantify the absolute abundance of each unique TCRbeta CDR3 rearrangement, sequence reads were collapsed and filtered. For each sample, productive Simpson clonality was calculated by taking the square root of Simpson's diversity index across productive rearrangements. The source is immuneACCESS, and TCRdb retained only in-frame sequences with V and J called. Part of the clones is not carried over; for the studies checked, unresolved V genes explain less than half of this, and the remainder is unexplained. V and J calls and clone size are given by that table; D and trimming were obtained from the DNA. The sample contains under 250,000 clones, about 80% of them found a single time. The ten largest clones capture 4% to 5.5% of the sample.

The sequence is built from TRBV5-1 and TRBJ1-1; the D gene is perhaps TRBD1, from 6 matching bases. The source is a man between 50 and 59 years old with active or convalescent COVID-19. The material sequenced was peripheral blood. The DNA sequence is TGCGCCAGCAGCTTGAGGACAGATAACCCTGAAGCTTTCTTT. Its amino acids are CASSLRTDNPEAFF.